Described below is a single T cell receptor (beta chain) sequence and its context. Its binding antigen is unknown. No much larger clone exists at a distance of one base, and base qualities are not known. The data were produced on an Illumina HiSeq 1500. The public reads were reprocessed in TCRdb via fastp at Q25 and MiXCR, keeping in-frame beta chains. Each record represents a unique CDR3 protein, reported with the most common genes and DNA among its rows. Here the sample has over 150,000 distinct CDR3 sequences; roughly a fifth occur a single time. The top ten clones comprise roughly 2.9% of the sample. This sample is part of a study of T cell repertoires in cytomegalovirus infection (dated by TCRdb to between 2018 and 2021). At the level of the whole study: Donor HLA type was relevant to the analysis, as public TCR beta signatures indicated carriage of CMV infection together with the matching HLA type.

From the cysteine up to the phenylalanine, the CDR3 has a length of 15 residues. Only the CDR3 portion is preserved as DNA: 45 bases, with reading frame beginning at the first base. V has 6 bases trimmed and J has 6 bases trimmed; junction bases matching no gene number 10. The CDR1 and CDR2 encoded by the germline V gene are MNHEY and SVGEGT. Broader findings and caveats from the paper: The ex vivo response was dominated by HLA-C-restricted CMV-specific TCR beta clonotypes, which also provided the single most frequent clonotype in two of eight donors. In both this cohort and an independent roughly 400-donor cohort, the cumulative frequency of public TCR beta family members distinguished carriers of CMV infection plus the relevant HLA type.

The source is a human donor in good health (CMV status not recorded). Some clones in this sample may be carry-over from other donors' samples. The sequencing input was PBMCs. The V and J genes are TRBV6-2 or TRBV6-3 and TRBJ1-1, with 10 bases aligning to TRBD1. The DNA sequence reads TGTGCCAGCAGCCAGACAGGGGGCATATTCGCTGAAGCTTTCTTT. This yields the protein CASSQTGGIFAEAFF.